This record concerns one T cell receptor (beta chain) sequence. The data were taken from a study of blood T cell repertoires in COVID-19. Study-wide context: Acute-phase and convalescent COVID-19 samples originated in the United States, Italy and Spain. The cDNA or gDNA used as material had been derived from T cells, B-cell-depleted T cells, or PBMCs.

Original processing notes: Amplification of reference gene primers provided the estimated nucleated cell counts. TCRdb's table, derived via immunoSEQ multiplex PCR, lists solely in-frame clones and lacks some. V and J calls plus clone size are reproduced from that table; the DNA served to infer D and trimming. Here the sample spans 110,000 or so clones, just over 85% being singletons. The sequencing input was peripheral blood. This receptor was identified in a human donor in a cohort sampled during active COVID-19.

CDR3 amino acids: CATSRDGTASYEQYF. Written as DNA, the CDR3 is TGTGCCACCAGCAGAGATGGGACTGCATCCTACGAGCAGTACTTC. The J gene is TRBJ2-7, the V gene TRBV15; tentatively, D is TRBD2 (6 bases). Between the trimmed V and J ends, which lost 0 bases and 1 base, there was a span of 10 bases. Germline values: CDR1 LNHNV, CDR2 YYDKDF (reference sequence). CDR3 length equals 15 residues.